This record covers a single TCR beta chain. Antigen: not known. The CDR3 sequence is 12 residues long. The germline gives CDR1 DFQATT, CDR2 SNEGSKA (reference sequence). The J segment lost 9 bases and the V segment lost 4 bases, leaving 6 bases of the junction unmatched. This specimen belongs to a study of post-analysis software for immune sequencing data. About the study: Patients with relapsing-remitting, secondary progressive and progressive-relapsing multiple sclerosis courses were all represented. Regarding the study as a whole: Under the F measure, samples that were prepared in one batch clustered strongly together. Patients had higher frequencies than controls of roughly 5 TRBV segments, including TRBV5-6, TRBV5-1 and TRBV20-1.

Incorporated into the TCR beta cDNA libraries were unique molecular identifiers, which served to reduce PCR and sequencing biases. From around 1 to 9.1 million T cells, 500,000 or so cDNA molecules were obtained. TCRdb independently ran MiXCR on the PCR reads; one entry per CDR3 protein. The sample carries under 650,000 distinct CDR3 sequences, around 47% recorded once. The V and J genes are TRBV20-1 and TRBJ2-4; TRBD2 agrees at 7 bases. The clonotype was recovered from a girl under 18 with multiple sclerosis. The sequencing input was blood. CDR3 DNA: TGCAGTGCTATAGTAGGCGGGAGCATTCAGTACTTC. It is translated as CSAIVGGSIQYF.